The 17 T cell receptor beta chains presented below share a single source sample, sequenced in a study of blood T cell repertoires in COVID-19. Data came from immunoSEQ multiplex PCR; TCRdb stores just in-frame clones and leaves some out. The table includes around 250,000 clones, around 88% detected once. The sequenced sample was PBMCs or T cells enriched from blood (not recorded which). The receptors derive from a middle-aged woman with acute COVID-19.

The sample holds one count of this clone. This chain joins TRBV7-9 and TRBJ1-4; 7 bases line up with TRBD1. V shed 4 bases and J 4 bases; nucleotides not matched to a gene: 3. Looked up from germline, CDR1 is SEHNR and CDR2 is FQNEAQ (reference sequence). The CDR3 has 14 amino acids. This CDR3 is CASSSGQYNEKLFF. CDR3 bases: TGTGCCAGCAGCTCGGGACAGTATAATGAAAAACTGTTTTTT.

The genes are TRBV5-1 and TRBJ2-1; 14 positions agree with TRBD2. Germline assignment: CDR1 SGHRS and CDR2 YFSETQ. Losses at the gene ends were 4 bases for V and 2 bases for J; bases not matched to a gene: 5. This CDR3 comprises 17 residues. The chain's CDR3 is CASSGTSGSAAYNEQFF. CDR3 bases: TGCGCCAGCAGCGGGACTAGCGGGAGCGCCGCCTACAATGAGCAGTTCTTC.

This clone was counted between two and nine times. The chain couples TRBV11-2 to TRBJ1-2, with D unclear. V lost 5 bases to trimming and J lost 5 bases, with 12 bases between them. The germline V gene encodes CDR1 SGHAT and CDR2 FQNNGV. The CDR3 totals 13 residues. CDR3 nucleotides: TGTGCCAGCAGCCCTGGAGTGCAATATGGCTACACCTTC. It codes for CASSPGVQYGYTF.

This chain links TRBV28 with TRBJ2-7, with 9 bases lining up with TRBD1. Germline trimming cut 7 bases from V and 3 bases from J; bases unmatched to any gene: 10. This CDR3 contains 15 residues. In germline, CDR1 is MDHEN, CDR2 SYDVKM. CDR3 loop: CASNTGGAIFYEQYF. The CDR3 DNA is TGTGCCAGCAATACAGGGGGCGCGATCTTCTACGAGCAGTACTTC.

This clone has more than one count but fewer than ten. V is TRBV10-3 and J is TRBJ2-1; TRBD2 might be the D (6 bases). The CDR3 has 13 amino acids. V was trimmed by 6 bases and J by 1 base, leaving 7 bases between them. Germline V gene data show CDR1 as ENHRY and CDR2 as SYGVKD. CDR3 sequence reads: CAIRGGSYNEQFF. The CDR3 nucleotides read TGTGCCATCAGGGGGGGATCCTACAATGAGCAGTTCTTC.

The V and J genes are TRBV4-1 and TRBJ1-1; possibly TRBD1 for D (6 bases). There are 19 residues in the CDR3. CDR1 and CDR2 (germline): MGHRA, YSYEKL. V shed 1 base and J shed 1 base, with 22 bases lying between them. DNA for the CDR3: TGCGCCAGCAGCCAAGTAAGTTCCCACAGGGTGGGGGAGAACACTGAAGCTTTCTTT. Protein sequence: CASSQVSSHRVGENTEAFF.

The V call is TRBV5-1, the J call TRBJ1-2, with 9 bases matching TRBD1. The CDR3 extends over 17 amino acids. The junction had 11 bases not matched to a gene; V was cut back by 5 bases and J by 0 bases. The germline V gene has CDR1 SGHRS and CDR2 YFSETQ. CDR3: CASSWGQGGSTNYGYTF. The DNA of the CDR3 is TGCGCCAGCAGTTGGGGACAGGGAGGTAGCACTAACTATGGCTACACCTTC.

The CDR3 protein is CASSRTTGDQPQHF. The CDR3 region has the DNA TGTGCCAGCAGTCGAACGACAGGGGATCAGCCCCAGCATTTT. The gene calls are TRBV28 and TRBJ1-5; TRBD1 matches 8 bases. CDR3 length: 14 residues. Germline CDR1 reads MDHEN; CDR2 reads SYDVKM. The V gene end was trimmed by 5 bases and the J gene end by 5 bases; junction bases not matched to a gene: 5. Variable domain in full (rest from reference TRBV28 and TRBJ1-5): DVKVTQSSRYLVKRTGEKVFLECVQDMDHENMFWYRQDPGLGLRLIYFSYDVKMKEKGDIPEGYSVSREKKERFSLILESASTNQTSMYLCASSRTTGDQPQHFGDGTRLSIL.

In DNA, the CDR3 is TGTGCCAGCAGCTCAGCCAAAAACATCCGGGACAGGGGGCTCTACGAGCAGTACGTC. Translating it yields CASSSAKNIRDRGLYEQYV. The V gene is TRBV5-5, the J gene TRBJ2-7; TRBD1 matches 12 bases. The CDR3 length is 19 residues. Germline CDR1 reads SGHKS; CDR2 reads YYEKEE (reference sequence). V lost 3 bases, J lost 3 bases, and 16 bases stayed unmatched.

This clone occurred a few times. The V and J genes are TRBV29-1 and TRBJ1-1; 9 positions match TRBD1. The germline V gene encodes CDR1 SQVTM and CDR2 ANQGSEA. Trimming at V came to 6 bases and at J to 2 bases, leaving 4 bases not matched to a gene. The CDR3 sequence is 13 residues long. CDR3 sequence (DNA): TGCAGCGTGGGGACAGGGCTAAACACTGAAGCTTTCTTT. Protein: CSVGTGLNTEAFF.

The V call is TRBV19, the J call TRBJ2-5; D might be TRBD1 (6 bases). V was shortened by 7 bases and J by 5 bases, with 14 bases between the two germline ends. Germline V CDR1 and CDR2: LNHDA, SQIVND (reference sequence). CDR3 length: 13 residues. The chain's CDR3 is CASTVGTSETQYF. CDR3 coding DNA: TGTGCCAGTACTGTCGGGACATCGGAGACCCAGTACTTC.

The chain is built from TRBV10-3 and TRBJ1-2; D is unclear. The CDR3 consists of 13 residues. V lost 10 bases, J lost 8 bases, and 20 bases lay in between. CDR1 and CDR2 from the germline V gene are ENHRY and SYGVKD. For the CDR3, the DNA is TGTGCCAGCCATCGGGAGGGCCTTGGAGGCTACACCTTC. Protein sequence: CASHREGLGGYTF.

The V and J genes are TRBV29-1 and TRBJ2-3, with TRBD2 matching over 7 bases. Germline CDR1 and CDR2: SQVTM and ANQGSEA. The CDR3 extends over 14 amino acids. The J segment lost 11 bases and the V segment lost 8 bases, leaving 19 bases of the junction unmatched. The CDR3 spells CSSRVGGSQRQQYF. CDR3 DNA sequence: TGCAGCTCCCGAGTTGGCGGGAGTCAGAGGCAGCAGTATTTT.

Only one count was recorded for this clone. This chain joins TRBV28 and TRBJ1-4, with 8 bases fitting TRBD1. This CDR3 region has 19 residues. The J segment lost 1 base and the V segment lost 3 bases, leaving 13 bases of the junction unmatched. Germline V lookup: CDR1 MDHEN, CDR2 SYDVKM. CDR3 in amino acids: CASSFELDRAAGTNEKLFF. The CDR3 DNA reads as TGTGCCAGCAGTTTTGAGCTGGACAGGGCTGCCGGAACTAATGAAAAACTGTTTTTT.

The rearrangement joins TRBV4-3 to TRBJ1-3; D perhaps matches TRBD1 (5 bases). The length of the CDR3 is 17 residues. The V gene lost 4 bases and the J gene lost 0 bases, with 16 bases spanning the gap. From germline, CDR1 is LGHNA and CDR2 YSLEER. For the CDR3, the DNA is TGCGCCAGCAGCCCGGACATATTCCCTCCCTCTGGAAACACCATATATTTT. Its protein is CASSPDIFPPSGNTIYF.

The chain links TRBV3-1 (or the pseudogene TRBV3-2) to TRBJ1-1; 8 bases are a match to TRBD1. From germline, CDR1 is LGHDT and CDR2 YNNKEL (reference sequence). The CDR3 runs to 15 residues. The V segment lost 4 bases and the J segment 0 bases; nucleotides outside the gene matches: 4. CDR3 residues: CASSPQGALNTEAFF. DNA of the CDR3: TGTGCCAGCAGCCCCCAGGGGGCTTTGAACACTGAAGCTTTCTTT.

The CDR3 sequence is CASSPLRTNEKLFF. CDR3 nucleotides: TGTGCCAGCTCACCACTCCGGACTAATGAAAAACTGTTTTTT. The chain carries TRBV18 and TRBJ1-4, with D unclear. The CDR3 contains 14 residues. The V end lost 1 base, the J end lost 2 bases, and 5 bases lay between the germline ends. Germline-derived CDR1 and CDR2 are KGHSH and LQKENI.